This T cell receptor beta chain was observed in a study of graft-versus-host responses after intestinal transplantation. Study information: Recipients uniformly received anti-thymocyte globulin induction, followed by tacrolimus and steroids for approximately 3 years. Study-wide results and caveats: Early after transplant, HvG declines were associated with peak levels of circulating GvH clones.

The CDR3 is made up of 14 amino acids. Germline CDR1 and CDR2: SQVTM and ANQGSEA. Trimming took 0 bases from V and 4 from J; bases not matched to a gene: 3. This table comes from immunoSEQ multiplex PCR, and its TCRdb copy is limited to in-frame clones, with some not included. The sample includes some 85,000 clones, 85% to 95% of them seen just once. A note on this clone: Its specificity is not known.

This receptor was taken from a human donor who was the organ donor for an intestinal transplant. Sequencing used unstimulated CD8+ T cells sorted from spleen or lymph node cells, obtained before transplant. The genes are TRBV29-1 and TRBJ2-7; TRBD1 matches 10 bases. The CDR3 loop reads CSVEDGTGAYEQYF. The CDR3 DNA reads TGCAGCGTTGAAGACGGGACAGGGGCGTACGAGCAGTACTTC.